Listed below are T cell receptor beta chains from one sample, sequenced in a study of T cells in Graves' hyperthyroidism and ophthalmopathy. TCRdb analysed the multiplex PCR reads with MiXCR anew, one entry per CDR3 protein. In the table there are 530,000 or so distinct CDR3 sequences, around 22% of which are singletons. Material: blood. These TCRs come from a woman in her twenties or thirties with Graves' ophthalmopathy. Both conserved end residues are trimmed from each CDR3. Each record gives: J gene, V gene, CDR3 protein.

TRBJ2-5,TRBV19,ASSILDNRETQY
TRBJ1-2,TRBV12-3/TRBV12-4,ASSPTLGVLEYGYT
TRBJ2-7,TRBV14,ASSQDGVGFYEQY
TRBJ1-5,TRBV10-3,ATRGVRGSNQPQH
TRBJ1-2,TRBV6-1,ASSDLQGASGYT
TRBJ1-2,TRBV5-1,ASSLRGFDGYT
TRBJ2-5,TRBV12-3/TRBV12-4,ASSPFHGGQETQY
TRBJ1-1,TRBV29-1,STIRLNTEAF
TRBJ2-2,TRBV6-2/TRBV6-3,ASSYSQGPGELF
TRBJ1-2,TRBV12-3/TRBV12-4,ASSLNRGDYGYT
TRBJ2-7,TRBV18,ASSPTENYEQY
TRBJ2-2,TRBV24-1,ATSGDTGELF
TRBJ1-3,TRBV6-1,ASIPGQRSSGNTIY
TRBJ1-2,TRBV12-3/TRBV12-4,ASSLRIAANYGYT
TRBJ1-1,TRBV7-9,ASRLLAEAF
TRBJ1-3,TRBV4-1,ASSVVVSSGNTIY
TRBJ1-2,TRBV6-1,ASSREQGAYYGYT
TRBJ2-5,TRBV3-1,ASSQGFTGTQETQY
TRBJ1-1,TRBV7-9,ASSQTGGITEAF
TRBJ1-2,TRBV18,ASSPGEVGTYGYT
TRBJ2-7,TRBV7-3,ASSIRTSGAPGEQY
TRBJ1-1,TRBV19,ASGSTYRAGAF
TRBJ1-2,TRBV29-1,SVAQGPLNYGYT
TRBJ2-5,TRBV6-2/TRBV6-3,ASSYGRADQETQY
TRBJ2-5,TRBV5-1,ASSSAPGTVETQY
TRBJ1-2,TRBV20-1,SASQTYGYT
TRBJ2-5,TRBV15,ATSRAAGSQETQY
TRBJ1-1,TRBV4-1,ASSQDRRGNTEAF
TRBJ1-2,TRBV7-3,ASSLKGPGHDAEEGYT
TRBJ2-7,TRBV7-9,ASSYQGSESEQY
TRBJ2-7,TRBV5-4,ASSSEDRNPYEQY
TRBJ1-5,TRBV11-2,ASSLEFRGDQPQH
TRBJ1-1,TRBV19,ASRRDRKAF
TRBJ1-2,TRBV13,ASRNGGYGYT
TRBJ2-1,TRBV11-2,ASSLDLGPRTAYNEQF
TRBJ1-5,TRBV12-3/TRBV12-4,ASSRDSVSNQPQH
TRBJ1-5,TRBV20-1,SARDLEGHPNQPQH
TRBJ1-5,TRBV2,ASSVDRLANQPRH
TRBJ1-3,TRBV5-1,ASSLGGTADSGNTIY
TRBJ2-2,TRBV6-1,ATYSGNTGELF
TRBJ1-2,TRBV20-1,SAHLTGGYGYT
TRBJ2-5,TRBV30,AWSVVGGRTQY
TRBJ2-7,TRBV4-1,ASSQVDRAEQY
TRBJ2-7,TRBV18,ASSPAWDSSYEQY
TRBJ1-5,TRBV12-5,ASGLRSNQPQH
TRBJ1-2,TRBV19,ASSKTGRDNYGYT
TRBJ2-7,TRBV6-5,ASSYGGVGYEQY
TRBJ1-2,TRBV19,ASSMYGRNYGYT
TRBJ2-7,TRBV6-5,ASSYRGQGKDEQY
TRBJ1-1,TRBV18,ASSPPGDTEAF
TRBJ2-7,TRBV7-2,ACRRVGYEQY
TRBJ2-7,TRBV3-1,ASSQVSSYEQY
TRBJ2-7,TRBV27,ASSPSTGGHEQY